This T cell receptor beta chain was captured by sequencing in a study of blood T cells in healthy people across ages (dated by TCRdb to about 2015). Regarding the research as a whole: Template switching captured roughly one uniquely barcoded TCR beta cDNA molecule per two T cells in model experiments. To avoid experimental bias, donors of different ages were distributed randomly across sequencing lanes. For two donors (one aged 18 to 30 and one aged 80 or older), the study analyzed two additional independent replicas of 1 million unique cDNA reads from the same blood draw. Donors were grouped into four age groups: young (average roughly 15 years), middle-aged (39), aged (62) and long-lived (about 82). Using deep sequencing normalized with unique cDNA molecular identifiers, the study measured how TCR beta repertoire diversity changes with age. What the work shows at the level of the full study, not this receptor alone: Compared with the aged group, more naive CD4+ T cells, fewer expanded clones and increased TCR diversity were shown by the long-lived group, suggesting age selection. As age increased, observed TCR beta diversity per million T cells dropped in a roughly linear way, and a significant reduction was already evident by age 40. There was a strong correlation between observed TCR beta diversity and the percentage of naive T cells measured by flow cytometry. Since profiling was done on bulk unsorted PBMCs, naive and antigen-experienced compartments could not be conclusively compared. Because the CMV infection status of the donors was unknown, age-related changes in expanded clonotypes may potentially have been confounded. Estimates of total diversity based on one million sequenced T cells were considered lower bounds and underestimates.

The receptor library was made with 5' RACE. Reads for this sample came from an Illumina HiSeq 2500. A second PCR of 7 to 11 cycles was performed with a sample-barcoded 5' primer and a J-beta primer mix. A unique molecular identifier was introduced onto each TCR beta cDNA molecule by a template-switch 5' adaptor carrying 12 random nucleotides. At least 3 million CDR3-containing paired-end reads were obtained from each sample. First-strand cDNA was synthesized from all RNA with the Mint cDNA synthesis kit, primed by a TRBC-specific oligonucleotide. Following uracil-DNA glycosylase treatment, all cDNA underwent a first 18-cycle PCR with the universal primers M1SS and BC2_uni_R. Turning to the authors' computational methods: Normalization of each sample was performed by random selection of 1 million high-quality reads, each carrying a distinct molecular identifier. Reads sharing molecular identifiers were discarded rather than binned into consensus sequences. MiTCR, set to a Q25 quality threshold and the strictest error-elimination algorithm, was used for CDR3 identification, clonotype clustering and error correction. A nonparametric unseen species model using Euler transformation provided a lower-bound estimate of total TCR beta diversity. TCRdb redid the processing of the public reads, applying fastp at Q25 and MiXCR, and retained in-frame beta chains. Each entry is one CDR3 protein sequence, shown with its most common DNA and genes. None of the V and J calls come from the authors' own analysis; TCRdb made them. The sample profile shows about 1 million distinct CDR3 sequences; around 43% of them were found once. The ten largest clonotypes hold approximately 19% of the sample.

The CDR3, from cysteine to phenylalanine, totals 17 residues. The entry retains the CDR3 DNA only, 51 bases that are in frame from base 1. According to the germline V gene, CDR1 reads SGHRS and CDR2 reads YFSETQ. V loses 4 bases at its end and J loses 2 bases; junction bases beyond the gene matches: 14. Donors were roughly 40 systemically healthy Caucasian individuals from Russia aged roughly 6 to 95 years. Ten milliliters of peripheral blood were drawn from each donor into EDTA-treated Vacutainer tubes. Ficoll-Paque density-gradient centrifugation was used to isolate PBMCs, with at least 7 million obtained per sample. Trizol reagent was used to extract total RNA from PBMCs, with at least 6 micrograms per sample. For every donor, flow cytometry on a PBMC aliquot measured the percentage of naive CD45RAhigh/CD27high T cells. As for this clonotype: The clone's antigen remains unknown. No much larger clonotype is one base removed from it; base qualities were not supplied.

Source material: blood. This receptor was taken from a woman aged 55-70 years in good health. The rearrangement joined TRBV5-1 to TRBJ2-5, and 7 junctional nucleotides match TRBD1. CDR3 protein: CASSRDRVAAAQETQYF. Read as DNA, the sequence is TGCGCCAGCAGCAGAGACAGGGTGGCAGCGGCACAAGAGACCCAGTACTTC. The CDR3, completed at both ends by the reference TRBV5-1 and TRBJ2-5 genes, gives the full variable domain KAGVTQTPRYLIKTRGQQVTLSCSPISGHRSVSWYQQTPGQGLQFLFEYFSETQRNKGNFPGRFSGRQFSNSRSEMNVSTLELGDSALYLCASSRDRVAAAQETQYFGPGTRLLVL.